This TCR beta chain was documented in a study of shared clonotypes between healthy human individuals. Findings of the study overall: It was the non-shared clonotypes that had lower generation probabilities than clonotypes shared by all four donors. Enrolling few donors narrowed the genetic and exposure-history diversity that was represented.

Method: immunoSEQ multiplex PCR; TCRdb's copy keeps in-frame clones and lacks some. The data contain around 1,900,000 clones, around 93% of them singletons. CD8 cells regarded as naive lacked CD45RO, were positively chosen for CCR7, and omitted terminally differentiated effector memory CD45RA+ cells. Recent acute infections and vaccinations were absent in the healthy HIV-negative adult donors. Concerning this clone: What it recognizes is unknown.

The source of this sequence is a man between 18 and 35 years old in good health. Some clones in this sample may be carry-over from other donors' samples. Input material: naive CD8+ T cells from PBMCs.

The CDR3 region has the DNA TGTGCCAGCAGCACCGGACTAGCGGGAGCTTTTAGCACAGATACGCAGTATTTT. Translating it yields CASSTGLAGAFSTDTQYF. The rearrangement uses TRBV9 and TRBJ2-3; 13 positions agree with TRBD2. V trimming: 4 bases; J trimming: 0 bases; junction bases outside the gene matches: 8. The germline V gene has CDR1 SGDLS and CDR2 YYNGEE. CDR3 length: 18 residues.